The clone carrying this T cell receptor (beta chain) has more than one count but fewer than ten. Its antigen is not known. TCRdb analysed the RACE reads with MiXCR anew, one entry per CDR3 protein. The table records approximately 350,000 distinct CDR3 sequences, about 6.3% of them present only once. This entry comes from a study of human T cells and chemical hapten exposure. Across the study: Per-sample TCR yield variability stemmed mainly from small pooled library volume differences. The study, taken as a whole, reports: The immune response of these alopecia patients might not match healthy individuals'.

The CDR3 is made up of 12 amino acids. V was pared by 4 bases and J by 6 bases, with 7 bases between. The germline V gene encodes CDR1 SGHRS and CDR2 YFSETQ. Time point reported: patch test 2, 6 weeks after DPC sensitization. This sample's treatment: therapeutic diphenylcyclopropenone sensitization with weekly scalp DPC. The chain recombines TRBV5-1 with TRBJ2-2; D call uncertain. The sample in question was whole blood, obtained in connection with sensitization to the hapten diphenylcyclopropenone (DPC). This sequence was found in a woman under 30 with alopecia areata. Some clones in this sample may be carry-over from other donors' samples. The DNA of the CDR3 is TGCGCCAGCAGCCCCAGGTCCGGGGAGCTGTTTTTT. Its translation is CASSPRSGELFF.